This TCR beta chain was found in a study of neurological immune-mediated disorders. For this clonotype: Its antigen is as yet unknown.

The cDNA was generated by 5'RACE with 10-nucleotide random UMIs. TCRdb redid the calling of the 5' RACE reads with MiXCR, one entry per CDR3 protein. The sample yields over 65,000 distinct CDR3 sequences, just over 2.5% seen once. Study-wide results and caveats: HTLV-1-associated myelopathy showed the most TCR clonal expansion; multiple sclerosis the least, below healthy controls. Any association between clinical or MRI features and the multiple sclerosis repertoire cluster was absent. Among 34 multiple sclerosis patients, phylogenetic grouping put the repertoires of 18 into a single related-CDR3 cluster, a possible signature.

Trimming shortened V by 2 bases and J by 3 bases, and 8 bases separated the two germline ends. Germline V gene lookup returns CDR1 DFQATT and CDR2 SNEGSKA (reference sequence). The CDR3 runs to 13 residues. The chain carries TRBV20-1 and TRBJ1-5, with a tentative D call TRBD1 (5 bases). Sequencing was done on a sample of PBMCs. The receptor's source is a woman in her thirties with multiple sclerosis. The CDR3: CSARKGSNQPQHF. In nucleotides, the CDR3 is TGCAGTGCTAGAAAGGGGTCCAATCAGCCCCAGCATTTT.